The present TCR beta chain was sequenced within a study of T cell responses to AZD1222 COVID-19 vaccine. Concerning this clone itself: Its antigen is as yet unknown.

Study conclusions and caveats: CD4 TCRs associated with vaccination spanned spike, dominating at 160-218 and 743-854.

Assay: immunoSEQ multiplex PCR; the TCRdb copy retains only in-frame clones and omits some. The sample carries roughly 150,000 clones, 87% recorded once. Pooling was applied to second doses at about 4 or about 12 weeks. The CDR3 has 15 amino acids. Trimming stripped 10 bases from V and 6 bases from J, with 19 bases between. Looked up from germline, CDR1 is SNHLY and CDR2 is FYNNEI. This receptor was obtained from an adult who received the AZD1222 COVID-19 vaccine. The chain recombines TRBV2 with TRBJ1-6, with a tentative D call TRBD1 (5 bases). Material: peripheral blood, obtained 28 days after the second AZD1222 dose. CDR3 residues: CATKPPAGINSPLHF. The CDR3 nucleotides are TGTGCCACCAAACCCCCCGCAGGGATTAATTCACCCCTCCACTTT.